Following are 31 T cell receptor beta chains from one sample sequenced in a study of T cells after posttransplantation cyclophosphamide (dated by TCRdb to 2016 to 2018). Viable CD3+CD4+ or CD3+CD8+ cells that were CCR7+CD45RA+CD45RO-CD95-CD27+CD28+ were defined as naive T cells. The library was generated by the immunoSEQ multiplex PCR assay. TCRdb's version of the immuneACCESS table is confined to in-frame rearrangements and falls short of the full clone set. An unresolved V gene accounts for under half of the shortfall where checked; the remainder is of unknown origin. This sample is represented by fewer than 40,000 clones; 90% to 95% of them were singletons. Over 0.2% of the sample is in the top ten clones. Sample: naive CD4+ T cells sorted from PBMCs. The receptors here all came from a woman aged 55-69 years in good health, CMV-negative, and a related stem cell transplant donor.

The V and J genes are TRBV7-6 and TRBJ2-1; 8 bases align to TRBD2. CDR3 size: 16 residues. V shed 1 base and J 6 bases; nucleotides not matched to a gene: 8. Germline lookup yields CDR1 SGHVS and CDR2 FNYEAQ. CDR3 in amino acids: CASSLEPSGGRNEQFF. DNA for the CDR3: TGTGCCAGCAGCTTAGAACCCTCGGGAGGGCGCAATGAGCAGTTCTTC.

The genes are TRBV7-8 and TRBJ2-5; D perhaps matches TRBD2 (5 bases). CDR1 SGHVS and CDR2 FQNEAQ come from the germline V gene. The CDR3 has 13 residues. Between the trimmed V and J ends, which lost 5 bases and 2 bases, there was a span of 9 bases. The DNA of the CDR3 is TGTGCCAGCAGCGTCGAGCGGCAAGAGACCCAGTACTTC. This sequence encodes CASSVERQETQYF.

This clone was found a few times. V gene TRBV28 combines with J gene TRBJ1-1, with a possible D match to TRBD1 (6 bases). The V and J ends lost 8 bases and 11 bases respectively, with 12 bases between them. This CDR3 contains 10 residues. Germline V gives CDR1 MDHEN, CDR2 SYDVKM. DNA of the CDR3: TGTGCCAGCTACGGGACATCGGCTTTCTTT. Translation gives CASYGTSAFF.

The chain combines TRBV6-5 with TRBJ2-3, with 10 bases lining up with TRBD2. The germline V gene has CDR1 MNHEY and CDR2 SVGAGI. V lost 0 bases to trimming and J lost 1 base; unmatched junction nucleotides: 1. The CDR3 has 16 amino acids. This CDR3 reads CASSYSGLAGTDTQYF. CDR3 DNA: TGTGCCAGCAGTTACTCTGGACTAGCGGGCACAGATACGCAGTATTTT.

The chain uses TRBV19 and TRBJ1-2, with 7 nucleotides matching TRBD1. This CDR3 comprises 14 residues. In germline, CDR1 is LNHDA, CDR2 SQIVND (reference sequence). The V segment lost 7 bases and the J segment 2 bases; nucleotides outside the gene matches: 7. The CDR3 spells CASKPGQINYGYTF. The CDR3 DNA sequence: TGTGCCAGTAAACCGGGACAGATAAACTATGGCTACACCTTC.

The rearrangement uses TRBV7-9 and TRBJ1-6; 9 bases agree with TRBD1. This CDR3 has 15 amino acids. The V segment lost 5 bases and the J segment 7 bases; nucleotides outside the gene matches: 6. CDR1 and CDR2 (germline): SEHNR, FQNEAQ (reference sequence). The CDR3 is CASSATGTGNSPLHF. In nucleotides, the CDR3 is TGTGCCAGCAGCGCAACCGGGACAGGGAATTCACCCCTCCACTTT.

This chain links TRBV27 with TRBJ2-7; TRBD2 aligns across 9 bases. With V trimmed by 7 bases and J by 8 bases, 15 bases remained unmatched. The CDR3 runs 15 residues. Germline V gene data show CDR1 as MNHEY and CDR2 as SMNVEV (reference sequence). CDR3 amino acids: CASKRTLAGPLQQYF. Here the CDR3 DNA reads TGTGCCAGCAAAAGAACCCTAGCGGGACCTCTTCAGCAGTACTTC.

In nucleotides, the CDR3 is TGCGCCAGCAGCTTGACAGGGTACAATGAGCAGTTCTTC. As protein: CASSLTGYNEQFF. The J gene is TRBJ2-1, the V gene TRBV5-1; the D gene is possibly TRBD1 (6 bases). This CDR3 region has 13 residues. Germline values: CDR1 SGHRS, CDR2 YFSETQ. V was shortened by 1 base and J by 4 bases, with 6 bases between the two germline ends.

In this sample, this clone turned up once. This chain joins TRBV7-3 and TRBJ2-3; D gene unclear. V lost 5 bases and J lost 3, with 12 bases in between. The CDR3 consists of 14 residues. Looked up from germline, CDR1 is SGHTA and CDR2 is FQGTGA. The CDR3 reads CASSATGFTDTQYF. CDR3 nucleotides: TGTGCCAGCAGCGCGACCGGGTTTACAGATACGCAGTATTTT.

This clone was seen only once. The chain uses TRBV5-1 and TRBJ2-2; 9 positions match TRBD2. J lost 0 bases, V lost 4 bases, and 4 bases had no gene match. The CDR3 spans 16 residues. CDR1 SGHRS and CDR2 YFSETQ come from the germline V gene. In DNA form, the CDR3 reads TGCGCCAGCAGCGAATTAGCGGGAGCGAACACCGGGGAGCTGTTTTTT. This encodes CASSELAGANTGELFF.

This chain uses TRBV30 with TRBJ1-1, with a possible D match to TRBD1 (6 bases). The CDR3 loop spans 15 amino acids. Germline loops: CDR1 GTSNPN, CDR2 SVGIG (reference sequence). V was shortened by 1 base and J by 4 bases, with 16 bases between the two germline ends. CDR3 nucleotides: TGTGCCTGGAGTGGGAGTTGGGCGGGGGCCACTGAAGCTTTCTTT. It encodes CAWSGSWAGATEAFF.

This chain links TRBV7-2 with TRBJ2-2; perhaps TRBD2 as D (6 bases). Trimming cost V 5 bases and J 4 bases, with 23 bases left between them. Germline CDR1 reads SGHTA; CDR2 reads FQGNSA. This CDR3 is built from 18 residues. CDR3: CASSASPGGAVRTGELFF. The CDR3 DNA sequence: TGTGCCAGCAGCGCCTCCCCAGGCGGGGCGGTTCGCACCGGGGAGCTGTTTTTT.

This chain connects TRBV9 to TRBJ2-3, with TRBD2 matching over 10 bases. Germline lookup yields CDR1 SGDLS and CDR2 YYNGEE. V was clipped by 7 bases and J by 2 bases; unmatched bases: 4. The CDR3 is made up of 14 amino acids. The CDR3 reads CASATSGVTDTQYF. The CDR3 nucleotides read TGTGCCAGCGCAACTAGCGGGGTCACAGATACGCAGTATTTT.

This chain links TRBV6-5 with TRBJ2-7; D is possibly TRBD1 (5 bases). This CDR3 is 13 amino acids long. Germline V lookup: CDR1 MNHEY, CDR2 SVGAGI. Trimming took 6 bases from V and 6 from J, leaving 15 bases between them. CDR3 residues: CASSPDRGREQYF. The CDR3 DNA reads as TGTGCCAGCAGCCCCGATAGGGGTCGCGAGCAGTACTTC.

This clone was observed a single time. This CDR3 reads CASSSRQPGELFF. For the CDR3, the DNA is TGTGCCAGCAGCTCCAGACAGCCCGGGGAGCTGTTTTTT. This chain connects TRBV9 to TRBJ2-2, with D perhaps matching TRBD1 (5 bases). Germline values: CDR1 SGDLS, CDR2 YYNGEE. The V end lost 4 bases, the J end lost 6 bases, and 10 bases lay between the germline ends. The CDR3 totals 13 residues. Complete variable domain (other parts from reference TRBV9 and TRBJ2-2): DSGVTQTPKHLITATGQRVTLRCSPRSGDLSVYWYQQSLDQGLQFLIQYYNGEERAKGNILERFSAQQFPDLHSELNLSSLELGDSALYFCASSSRQPGELFFGEGSRLTVL.

V usage is TRBV19 and J usage is TRBJ2-2; D perhaps matches TRBD2 (5 bases). The CDR3 loop spans 17 amino acids. V dropped 2 bases and J dropped 1 base, with 14 bases sitting between them. Germline CDR1 is LNHDA and CDR2 is SQIVND (reference sequence). CDR3: CASSISGRRENTGELFF. CDR3 sequence (DNA): TGTGCCAGTAGTATATCGGGGAGACGGGAGAACACCGGGGAGCTGTTTTTT.

The rearrangement joins TRBV7-6 to TRBJ2-3, with 8 bases lining up with TRBD2. Germline lookup yields CDR1 SGHVS and CDR2 FNYEAQ. J lost 3 bases, V lost 3 bases, and 11 bases had no gene match. This CDR3 contains 17 residues. Here the CDR3 DNA reads TGTGCCAGCAGCTTGATCTCGGGGGGGGGCAGGACAGATACGCAGTATTTT. Protein sequence: CASSLISGGGRTDTQYF.

This clone was observed a single time. The chain has TRBV9 and TRBJ2-1; TRBD2 matches 8 bases. Germline V gene lookup returns CDR1 SGDLS and CDR2 YYNGEE. V dropped 4 bases and J dropped 9; count of bases not matched to a gene: 9. The CDR3 length is 14 residues. The CDR3 region has the DNA TGTGCCAGCAGCCTGATAGCGGGAAGGGGTGAGCAGTTCTTC. Its protein is CASSLIAGRGEQFF.

This chain joins TRBV29-1 and TRBJ1-5; 7 bases line up with TRBD1. The length of the CDR3 is 13 residues. In germline, CDR1 is SQVTM, CDR2 ANQGSEA. V lost 2 bases and J lost 6; bases outside the gene matches: 4. In nucleotides, the CDR3 is TGCAGCGTTGAAAGGGGGCATGGTCAGCCCCAGCATTTT. Its translation: CSVERGHGQPQHF.

J is TRBJ1-6 and V is TRBV28, with a weak D call TRBD1 (6 bases). The germline CDR1 and CDR2 sequences are MDHEN and SYDVKM. This CDR3 comprises 16 residues. V was cut by 5 bases and J by 4 bases, with 15 bases left in between. CDR3 residues: CASSLSGTPYNSPLHF. CDR3 DNA: TGTGCCAGCAGTCTCTCAGGGACACCTTATAATTCACCCCTCCACTTT.

V usage is TRBV28 and J usage is TRBJ1-3, with D possibly matching TRBD1 (5 bases). CDR1 and CDR2 from the germline V gene are MDHEN and SYDVKM. Deletions cut 6 bases from V and 4 bases from J, with 13 bases between. This CDR3 spans 14 amino acids. CDR3 DNA: TGTGCCAGCAGCACCGCTGGGGCAGGAAACACCATATATTTT. Protein product: CASSTAGAGNTIYF. Using reference TRBV28 and TRBJ1-3 for the parts outside the CDR3, the full variable domain is DVKVTQSSRYLVKRTGEKVFLECVQDMDHENMFWYRQDPGLGLRLIYFSYDVKMKEKGDIPEGYSVSREKKERFSLILESASTNQTSMYLCASSTAGAGNTIYFGEGSWLTVV.

The chain carries TRBV21-1 and TRBJ2-1; the D segment call TRBD2 is taken from the table without a DNA check. TRBV21-1 is a known pseudogene. The CDR3 contains 15 residues. CDR3 loop: CASSKRAGGRGEQFF. CDR3 nucleotides: TGTGCCAGCAGCAAAAGGGCTGGCGGGAGGGGTGAGCAGTTCTTC.

Here the CDR3 DNA reads TGTGCCAGCAGCTCCGGGGGGGCCGGGGAGACCCAGTACTTC. Translating it yields CASSSGGAGETQYF. The chain employs TRBV4-2 and TRBJ2-5; 8 bases align to TRBD2. The CDR3 contains 14 residues. Germline CDR1 reads LGHNA; CDR2 reads YNFKEQ. V lost 5 bases and J lost 5; bases outside the gene matches: 7.

The chain recombines TRBV6-1 with TRBJ1-1; 8 bases align to TRBD1. The CDR3 is 11 amino acids. With V trimmed by 8 bases and J by 5 bases, 1 base remained unmatched. Germline V lookup: CDR1 MNHNS, CDR2 SASEGT. The DNA for the CDR3 is TGTGCCAGCTACAGGGGGACTGAAGCTTTCTTT. It translates to CASYRGTEAFF.

This clone was seen more than once but under ten times. The chain employs TRBV2 and TRBJ1-3; 9 bases align to TRBD1. Unmatched junction bases numbered 6, after V lost 4 bases and J lost 5 bases. The germline V gene has CDR1 SNHLY and CDR2 FYNNEI. This CDR3 spans 15 amino acids. The CDR3 loop is CASSATGGSRNTIYF. The CDR3 DNA follows: TGTGCCAGCAGTGCTACAGGGGGCTCGAGAAACACCATATATTTT. The full variable domain, in which reference TRBV2 and TRBJ1-3 provide the parts outside the CDR3, is EPEVTQTPSHQVTQMGQEVILRCVPISNHLYFYWYRQILGQKVEFLVSFYNNEISEKSEIFDDQFSVERPDGSNFTLKIRSTKLEDSAMYFCASSATGGSRNTIYFGEGSWLTVV.

The genes are TRBV4-3 and TRBJ1-2, with 9 bases lining up with TRBD1. Unmatched junction bases numbered 9, after V lost 3 bases and J lost 4 bases. CDR3 length: 16 amino acids. Germline CDR1 and CDR2: LGHNA and YSLEER. CDR3 loop: CASSQATGGSGYGYTF. The CDR3 DNA sequence: TGCGCCAGCAGCCAGGCTACAGGGGGCTCCGGCTATGGCTACACCTTC.

The chain couples TRBV9 to TRBJ1-4; weak D call: TRBD1 (6 bases). The CDR3 has 16 residues. V lost 3 bases, J lost 1 base, and 13 bases lay in between. Germline V gives CDR1 SGDLS, CDR2 YYNGEE. CDR3 sequence (DNA): TGTGCCAGCAGCGCTGACGTAGGGGGAACTAATGAAAAACTGTTTTTT. Its protein product is CASSADVGGTNEKLFF.

The chain uses TRBV5-6 and TRBJ2-7; a possible D gene is TRBD1 (6 bases). The germline CDR1 and CDR2 sequences are SGHDT and YYEEEE. CDR3 length: 13 amino acids. V lost 4 bases and J 4 bases, leaving 12 bases between the germline ends. CDR3 bases: TGTGCCAGCAGCCGTACAGGGCCGTACGAGCAGTACTTC. Amino acid sequence: CASSRTGPYEQYF.

The chain combines TRBV6-6 with TRBJ1-6; the D is unclear. Germline CDR1 and CDR2: MNHNY and SVGAGI (reference sequence). This CDR3 has 11 residues. V shed 7 bases and J shed 14 bases, with 12 bases lying between them. DNA of the CDR3: TGTGCCAGCACCATGGGTCGGGCCCTCCACTTT. This codes for CASTMGRALHF.

In nucleotides, the CDR3 is TGTGCCAGCTCACACCGGGACTCTCTCTTTGGCGAGCAGTACTTC. Residues: CASSHRDSLFGEQYF. The chain joins TRBV18 to TRBJ2-7, with D perhaps matching TRBD2 (6 bases). Deletions cut 4 bases from V and 6 bases from J, with 19 bases between. Germline lookup yields CDR1 KGHSH and CDR2 LQKENI. This CDR3 has 15 residues.

The V call is TRBV2, the J call TRBJ2-3; 13 positions match TRBD2. Germline V gene sequence: CDR1 SNHLY, CDR2 FYNNEI. This CDR3 is 15 amino acids long. With V trimmed by 4 bases and J by 7 bases, 5 bases remained unmatched. The CDR3 loop reads CASSGGTSGVNTQYF. For the CDR3, the DNA is TGTGCCAGCAGTGGCGGGACTAGCGGGGTGAATACGCAGTATTTT. Supplemented by reference TRBV2 and TRBJ2-3, the full variable domain reads EPEVTQTPSHQVTQMGQEVILRCVPISNHLYFYWYRQILGQKVEFLVSFYNNEISEKSEIFDDQFSVERPDGSNFTLKIRSTKLEDSAMYFCASSGGTSGVNTQYFGPGTRLTVL.